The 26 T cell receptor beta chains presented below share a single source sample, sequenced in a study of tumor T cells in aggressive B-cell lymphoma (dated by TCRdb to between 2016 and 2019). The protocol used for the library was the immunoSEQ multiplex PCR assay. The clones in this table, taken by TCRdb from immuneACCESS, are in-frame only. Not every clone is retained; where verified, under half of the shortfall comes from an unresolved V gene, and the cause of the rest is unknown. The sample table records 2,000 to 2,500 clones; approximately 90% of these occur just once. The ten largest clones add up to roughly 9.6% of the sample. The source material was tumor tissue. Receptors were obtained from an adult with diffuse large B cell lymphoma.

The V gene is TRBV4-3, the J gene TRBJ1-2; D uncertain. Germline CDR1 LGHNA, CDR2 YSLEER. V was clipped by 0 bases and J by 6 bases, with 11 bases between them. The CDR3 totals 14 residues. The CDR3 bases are TGCGCCAGCAGCCAAGACACCTTAGCCCATGGCTACACCTTC. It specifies CASSQDTLAHGYTF.

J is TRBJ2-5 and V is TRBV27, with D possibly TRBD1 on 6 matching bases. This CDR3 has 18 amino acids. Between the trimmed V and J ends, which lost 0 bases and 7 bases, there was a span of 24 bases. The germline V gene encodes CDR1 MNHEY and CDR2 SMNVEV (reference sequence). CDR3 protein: CASSLSGDISTSTGTQYF. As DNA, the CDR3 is TGTGCCAGCAGTTTATCGGGGGACATCTCAACAAGCACAGGGACCCAGTACTTC.

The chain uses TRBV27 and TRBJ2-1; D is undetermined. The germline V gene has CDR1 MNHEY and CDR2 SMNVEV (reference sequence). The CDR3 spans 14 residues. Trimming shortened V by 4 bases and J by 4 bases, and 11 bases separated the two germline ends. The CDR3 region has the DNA TGTGCCAGCAGTTGGGCAGCTCGATACAATGAGCAGTTCTTC. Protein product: CASSWAARYNEQFF.

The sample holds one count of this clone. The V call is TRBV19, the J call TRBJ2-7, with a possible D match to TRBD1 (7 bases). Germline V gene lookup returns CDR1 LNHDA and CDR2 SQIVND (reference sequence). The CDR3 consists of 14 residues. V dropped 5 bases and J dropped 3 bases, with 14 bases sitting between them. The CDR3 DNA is TGTGCCAGTAGTTCAGGACAGGACTACTACGAGCAGTACTTC. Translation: CASSSGQDYYEQYF.

CDR3 in amino acids: CASSDRDRGYKQYF. The DNA for the CDR3 is TGTGCCAGCAGCGACCGGGACAGGGGGTACAAGCAGTACTTC. The rearrangement joins TRBV13 to TRBJ2-7; 11 positions match TRBD1. Germline CDR1 reads PRHDT; CDR2 reads FYEKMQ (reference sequence). The CDR3 extends over 14 amino acids. The J segment lost 8 bases and the V segment lost 5 bases, leaving 8 bases of the junction unmatched.

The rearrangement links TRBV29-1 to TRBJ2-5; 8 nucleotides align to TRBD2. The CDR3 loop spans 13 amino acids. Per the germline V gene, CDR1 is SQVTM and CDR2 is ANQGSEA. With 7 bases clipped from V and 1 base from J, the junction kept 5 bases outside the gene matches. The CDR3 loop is CSATTSAQETQYF. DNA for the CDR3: TGCAGCGCTACGACTAGCGCCCAAGAGACCCAGTACTTC.

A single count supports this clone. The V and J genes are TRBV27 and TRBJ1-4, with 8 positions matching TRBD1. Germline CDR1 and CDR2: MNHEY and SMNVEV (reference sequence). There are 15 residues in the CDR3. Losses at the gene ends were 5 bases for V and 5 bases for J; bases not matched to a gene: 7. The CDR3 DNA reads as TGTGCCAGCAGTCCCCAGGGGGCGAGAAATGAAAAACTGTTTTTT. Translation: CASSPQGARNEKLFF.

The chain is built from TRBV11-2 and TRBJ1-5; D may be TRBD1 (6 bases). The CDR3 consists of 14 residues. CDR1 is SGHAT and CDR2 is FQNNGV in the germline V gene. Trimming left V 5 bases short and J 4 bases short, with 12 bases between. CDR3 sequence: CASSPGVGNQPQHF. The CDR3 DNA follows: TGTGCCAGCAGCCCAGGGGTGGGGAATCAGCCCCAGCATTTT.

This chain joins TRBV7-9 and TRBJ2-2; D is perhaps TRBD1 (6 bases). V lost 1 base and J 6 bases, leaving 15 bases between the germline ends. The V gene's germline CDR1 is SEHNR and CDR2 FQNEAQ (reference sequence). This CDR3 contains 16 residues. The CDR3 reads CASSLESQGQAGELFF. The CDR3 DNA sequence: TGTGCCAGCAGCTTAGAATCCCAGGGGCAGGCCGGGGAGCTGTTTTTT.

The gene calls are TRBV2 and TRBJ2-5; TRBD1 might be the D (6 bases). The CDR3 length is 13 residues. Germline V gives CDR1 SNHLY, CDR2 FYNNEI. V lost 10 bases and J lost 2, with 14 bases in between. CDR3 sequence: CATSRTEQETQYF. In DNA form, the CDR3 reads TGTGCCACCTCTAGGACAGAACAAGAGACCCAGTACTTC.

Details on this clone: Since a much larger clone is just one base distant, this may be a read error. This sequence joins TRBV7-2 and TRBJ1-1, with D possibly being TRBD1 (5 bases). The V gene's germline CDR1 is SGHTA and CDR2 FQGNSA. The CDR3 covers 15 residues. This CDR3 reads CASSLGGGGNTKAFF. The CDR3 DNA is TGTGCCAGCAGCTTAGGTGGGGGAGGGAACACTAAAGCTTTCTTT.

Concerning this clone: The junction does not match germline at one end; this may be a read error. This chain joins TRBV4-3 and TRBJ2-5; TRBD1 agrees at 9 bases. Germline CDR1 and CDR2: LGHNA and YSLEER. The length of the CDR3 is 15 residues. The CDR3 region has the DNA TGCGCCAGCAGCTATAAAACAGGGGGCCAAGGGACCCAGTACTTC. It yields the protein CASSYKTGGQGTQYF.

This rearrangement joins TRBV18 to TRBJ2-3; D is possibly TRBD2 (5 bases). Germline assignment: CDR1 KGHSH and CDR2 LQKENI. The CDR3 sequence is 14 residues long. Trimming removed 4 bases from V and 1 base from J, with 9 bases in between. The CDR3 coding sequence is TGTGCCAGCTCACTCGCAGCGGGCACAGATACGCAGTATTTT. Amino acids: CASSLAAGTDTQYF.

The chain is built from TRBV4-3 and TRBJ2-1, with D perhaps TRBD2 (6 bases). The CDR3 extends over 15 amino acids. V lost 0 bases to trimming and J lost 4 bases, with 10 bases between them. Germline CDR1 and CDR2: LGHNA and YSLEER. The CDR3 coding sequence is TGCGCCAGCAGCCAAGAGACTAGAGGGTACAATGAGCAGTTCTTC. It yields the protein CASSQETRGYNEQFF.

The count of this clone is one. The CDR3 DNA follows: TGTGCCAGCAGCTCCGGGACAGGGGGGAATACGCAGTATTTT. Its protein product is CASSSGTGGNTQYF. This sequence joins TRBV7-2 and TRBJ2-3, with 11 bases fitting TRBD1. Trimming at V came to 4 bases and at J to 7 bases, leaving 4 bases not matched to a gene. The germline V gene has CDR1 SGHTA and CDR2 FQGNSA. The CDR3 has 14 residues.

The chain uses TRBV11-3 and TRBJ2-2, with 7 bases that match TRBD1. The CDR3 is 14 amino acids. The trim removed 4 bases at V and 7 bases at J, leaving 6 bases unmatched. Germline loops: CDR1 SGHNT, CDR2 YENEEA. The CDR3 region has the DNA TGTGCCAGCAGCTCCCGACAGGGTGACGGGGAGCTGTTTTTT. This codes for CASSSRQGDGELFF.

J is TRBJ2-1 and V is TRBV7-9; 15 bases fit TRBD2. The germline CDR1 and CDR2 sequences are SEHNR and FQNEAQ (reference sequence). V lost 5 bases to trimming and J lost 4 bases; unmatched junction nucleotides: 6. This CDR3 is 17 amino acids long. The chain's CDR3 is CASSPWTSGRDYNEQFF. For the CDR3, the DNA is TGTGCCAGCAGCCCCTGGACTAGCGGGAGGGATTACAATGAGCAGTTCTTC.

CDR3 bases: TGTGCCAGCAGCCACAACAGGGCGCTTAATCAGCCCCAGCATTTT. Its translation is CASSHNRALNQPQHF. The chain joins TRBV7-8 to TRBJ1-5; a weak D match, TRBD1 (6 bases). Germline loops: CDR1 SGHVS, CDR2 FQNEAQ. The CDR3 sequence is 15 residues long. The germline V and J ends were trimmed by 5 bases and 4 bases, with 15 bases remaining between them.

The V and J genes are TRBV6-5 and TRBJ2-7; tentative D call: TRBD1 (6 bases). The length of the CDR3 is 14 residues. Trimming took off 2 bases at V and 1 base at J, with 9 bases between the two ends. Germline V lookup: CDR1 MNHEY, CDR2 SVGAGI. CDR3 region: CASSYGQGSYEQYF. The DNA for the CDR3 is TGTGCCAGCAGTTACGGGCAGGGGTCCTACGAGCAGTACTTC.

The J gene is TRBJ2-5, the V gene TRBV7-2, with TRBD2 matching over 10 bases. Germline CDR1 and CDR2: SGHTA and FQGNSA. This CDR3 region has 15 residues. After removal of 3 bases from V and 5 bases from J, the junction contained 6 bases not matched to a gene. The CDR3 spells CASSFKAGGGETQYF. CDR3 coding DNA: TGTGCCAGCAGCTTCAAAGCGGGAGGGGGCGAGACCCAGTACTTC.

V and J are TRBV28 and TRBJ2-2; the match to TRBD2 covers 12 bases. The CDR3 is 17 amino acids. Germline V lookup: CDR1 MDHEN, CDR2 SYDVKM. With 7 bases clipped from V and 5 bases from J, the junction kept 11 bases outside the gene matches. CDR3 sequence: CASTPTLAGGRTGELFF. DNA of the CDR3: TGTGCCAGCACTCCAACCCTAGCGGGGGGGCGAACCGGGGAGCTGTTTTTT.

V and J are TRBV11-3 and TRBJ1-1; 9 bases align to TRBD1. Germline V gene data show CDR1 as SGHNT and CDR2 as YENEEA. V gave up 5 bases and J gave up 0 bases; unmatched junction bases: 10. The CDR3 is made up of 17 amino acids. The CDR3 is CASSQGAGTGMNTEAFF. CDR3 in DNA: TGTGCCAGCAGCCAAGGGGCCGGGACAGGGATGAACACTGAAGCTTTCTTT.

CDR3 loop: CASSDLAAGGEQYF. Written as DNA, the CDR3 is TGTGCCAGCAGTGACCTAGCGGCGGGGGGGGAGCAGTACTTC. The chain couples TRBV25-1 to TRBJ2-7; 9 bases agree with TRBD2. CDR3 size: 14 residues. Germline V lookup: CDR1 MGHDK, CDR2 SYGVNS. V dropped 3 bases and J dropped 7; count of bases not matched to a gene: 7.

This CDR3 reads CASSWDRGSGSGKNIQYF. CDR3 coding DNA: TGCGCCAGCAGCTGGGACAGGGGATCCGGGAGTGGCAAAAACATTCAGTACTTC. V usage is TRBV5-1 and J usage is TRBJ2-4; 10 bases are shared with TRBD1. Germline V gene data show CDR1 as SGHRS and CDR2 as YFSETQ. The V segment lost 3 bases and the J segment 3 bases; nucleotides outside the gene matches: 12. CDR3 size: 18 residues.

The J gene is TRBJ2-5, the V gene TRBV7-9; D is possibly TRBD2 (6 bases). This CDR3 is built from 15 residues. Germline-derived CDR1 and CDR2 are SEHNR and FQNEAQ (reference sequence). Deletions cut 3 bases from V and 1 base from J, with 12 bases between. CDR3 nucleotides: TGTGCCAGCAGCTTCGGGGGTAGAAGCCAAGAGACCCAGTACTTC. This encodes CASSFGGRSQETQYF. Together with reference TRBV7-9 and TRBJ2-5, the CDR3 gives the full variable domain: DTGVSQNPRHKITKRGQNVTFRCDPISEHNRLYWYRQTLGQGPEFLTYFQNEAQLEKSRLLSDRFSAERPKGSFSTLEIQRTEQGDSAMYLCASSFGGRSQETQYFGPGTRLLVL.

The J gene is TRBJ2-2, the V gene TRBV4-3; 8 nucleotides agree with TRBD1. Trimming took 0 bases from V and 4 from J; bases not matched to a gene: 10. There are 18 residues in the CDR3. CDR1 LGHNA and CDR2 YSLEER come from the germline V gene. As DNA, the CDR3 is TGCGCCAGCAGCCAAGATCCGAGGACAGGGTATGGCACCGGGGAGCTGTTTTTT. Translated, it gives CASSQDPRTGYGTGELFF.